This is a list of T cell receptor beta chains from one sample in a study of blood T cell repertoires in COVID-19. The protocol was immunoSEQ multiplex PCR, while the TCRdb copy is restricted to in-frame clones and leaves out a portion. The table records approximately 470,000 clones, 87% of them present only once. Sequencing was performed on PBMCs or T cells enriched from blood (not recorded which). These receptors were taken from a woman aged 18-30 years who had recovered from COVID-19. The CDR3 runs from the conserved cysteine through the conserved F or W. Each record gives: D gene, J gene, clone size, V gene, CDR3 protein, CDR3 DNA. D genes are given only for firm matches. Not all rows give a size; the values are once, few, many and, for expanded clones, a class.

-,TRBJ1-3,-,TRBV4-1,CASSQRSMTDPGNTIYF,TGCGCCAGCAGCCAACGATCTATGACAGACCCTGGAAACACCATATATTTT
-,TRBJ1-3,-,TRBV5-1,CASRGLPSGNTIYF,TGCGCCAGCAGGGGACTCCCCTCTGGAAACACCATATATTTT
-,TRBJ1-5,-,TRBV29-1,CSVAGGSGPQHF,TGCAGCGTTGCTGGCGGGTCGGGGCCCCAGCATTTT
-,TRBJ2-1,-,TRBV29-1,CSVVPGYNEQFF,TGCAGCGTTGTCCCAGGGTACAATGAGCAGTTCTTC
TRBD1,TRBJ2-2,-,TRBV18,CASSPDREAGELFF,TGTGCCAGCTCACCGGACAGGGAGGCCGGGGAGCTGTTTTTT
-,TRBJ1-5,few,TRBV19,CASRGLNSNQPQHF,TGTGCCAGTAGGGGACTGAATAGCAATCAGCCCCAGCATTTT
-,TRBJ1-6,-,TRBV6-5,CASTVDMTNNSPLHF,TGTGCCAGCACGGTAGATATGACTAATAATTCACCCCTCCACTTT
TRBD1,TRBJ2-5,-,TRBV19,CASSRDSQETQYF,TGTGCCAGTAGTCGGGACAGTCAAGAGACCCAGTACTTC
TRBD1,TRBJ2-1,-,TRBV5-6,CASSSWYYGTGGNEQFF,TGTGCCAGCAGCTCGTGGTATTACGGGACAGGGGGTAATGAGCAGTTCTTC
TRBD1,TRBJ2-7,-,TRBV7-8,CASSFTTGGPYEQYF,TGTGCCAGCAGCTTCACTACAGGGGGTCCCTACGAGCAGTACTTC
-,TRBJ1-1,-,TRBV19,CASSIGEDDTEAFF,TGTGCCAGTAGTATCGGGGAGGACGACACTGAAGCTTTCTTT
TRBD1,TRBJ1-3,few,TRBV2,CASVGQGASGNTIYF,TGTGCCAGTGTAGGACAGGGGGCGTCTGGAAACACCATATATTTT
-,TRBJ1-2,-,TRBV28,CASTLGGAFYGYTF,TGTGCCAGCACCCTGGGGGGAGCCTTCTATGGCTACACCTTC
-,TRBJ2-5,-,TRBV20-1,CSASKTLKETQYF,TGCAGTGCTAGTAAAACACTAAAAGAGACCCAGTACTTC
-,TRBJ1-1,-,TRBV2,CASRPELLDEAFF,TGTGCCAGCAGGCCCGAATTGTTAGATGAAGCTTTCTTT